The T cell receptor beta chain described here comes from a study of regulatory and conventional T cells in RAG deficiency. The data were produced by immunoSEQ multiplex PCR, yet TCRdb's version contains in-frame clones alone and is incomplete. The table records about 29,000 clones, 90% to 95% of them present only once. As regards this clone: The antigen is undetermined.

V lost 2 bases and J lost 4; bases outside the gene matches: 3. The CDR3 has 14 amino acids. Germline values: CDR1 LGHNT, CDR2 FRNRAP. Study-wide results and caveats: In Omenn syndrome, sorted "Tregs" may be peripherally activated cells. Omenn syndrome and CID/AS patients had around 100-fold fewer unique Treg TCR beta sequences, versus approximately 10-fold elsewhere. Patient subsets had shorter CDR3s; Omenn Treg-Tconv overlap exceeded 85%.

Conventional CD4+ T cells were sorted from blood as CD25-low CD127-high cells. This sample also appeared in a second study, on regulatory T cells. That work adds: Amplification used 52 TRBV primers and 13 TRBJ primers. Skewed V and J usage and few unique V-J pairs marked patient repertoires, most in Tregs.

The J gene is TRBJ1-2, the V gene TRBV12-5, with TRBD1 matching 8 bases. The specimen was CD25- CD4+ T cells sorted from blood. The clonotype originates from a human donor in good health. DNA for the CDR3: TGTGCTAGTGGTTTGCAGGGGGCTTTCTATGGCTACACCTTC. It codes for CASGLQGAFYGYTF. Complete variable domain (other parts from reference TRBV12-5 and TRBJ1-2): DARVTQTPRHKVTEMGQEVTMRCQPILGHNTVFWYRQTMMQGLELLAYFRNRAPLDDSGMPKDRFSAEMPDATLATLKIQPSEPRDSAVYFCASGLQGAFYGYTFGSGTRLTVV.